This section outlines one TCR beta chain sequence together with its context. No antigen is known for it. The V gene lost 2 bases and the J gene lost 2 bases, with 10 bases spanning the gap. Germline CDR1 LGHNT, CDR2 FRNRAP. This CDR3 spans 14 amino acids. This entry belongs to a study of cytomegalovirus exposure and HLA in healthy donors. The PCR contained 60 Vbeta and 13 Jbeta primers. The assay was immunoSEQ multiplex PCR, and TCRdb's table has in-frame clones only and misses some. Seen here are some 100,000 clones, about 80% observed once, and the top ten hold 2.5% to 3.5%. Study observations and caveats: Cytomegalovirus association was listed for roughly 160 TCR beta chains. Information on immune exposure was restricted to one variable (CMV serostatus).

What was sequenced was PBMCs. The chain recombines TRBV12-5 with TRBJ2-7, with D uncertain. This receptor was taken from a male donor in good health and CMV-seropositive. The CDR3 DNA reads TGTGCTAGTGGTTTGTTGGGCAGCACCTACGAGCAGTACTTC. This sequence encodes CASGLLGSTYEQYF.